The sequence of this TCR beta chain was determined in a study of T cell responses to AZD1222 COVID-19 vaccine. Looking at the study overall: Pooled together were second doses at about 4 or about 12 weeks.

This CDR3 has 15 residues. Germline lookup yields CDR1 MRHNA and CDR2 SNTAGT. V shed 0 bases and J shed 3 bases, with 8 bases lying between them. Repertoires were generated with immunoSEQ multiplex PCR, while TCRdb's copy carries only in-frame clones and drops some. The sample consists of roughly 120,000 clones, roughly 84% of them appearing once. Comment on this clone: Antigen unknown.

General study results and limits: Spike-wide vaccine-associated CD4 TCRs dominated at 160-218 and 743-854. Scientists sampled the repertoires only once the peak T cell response had passed. Mostly white British, mostly female donors; authors suggested clonal diversity may be underestimated.

The rearrangement uses TRBV6-4 and TRBJ2-2; weak D call: TRBD1 (5 bases). The receptor's source is an adult in good health. Specimen: peripheral blood, collected on day 0 of AZD1222 vaccination. In DNA form, the CDR3 reads TGTGCCAGCAGTGACTCGGGGCACGACACCGGGGAGCTGTTTTTT. This encodes CASSDSGHDTGELFF.